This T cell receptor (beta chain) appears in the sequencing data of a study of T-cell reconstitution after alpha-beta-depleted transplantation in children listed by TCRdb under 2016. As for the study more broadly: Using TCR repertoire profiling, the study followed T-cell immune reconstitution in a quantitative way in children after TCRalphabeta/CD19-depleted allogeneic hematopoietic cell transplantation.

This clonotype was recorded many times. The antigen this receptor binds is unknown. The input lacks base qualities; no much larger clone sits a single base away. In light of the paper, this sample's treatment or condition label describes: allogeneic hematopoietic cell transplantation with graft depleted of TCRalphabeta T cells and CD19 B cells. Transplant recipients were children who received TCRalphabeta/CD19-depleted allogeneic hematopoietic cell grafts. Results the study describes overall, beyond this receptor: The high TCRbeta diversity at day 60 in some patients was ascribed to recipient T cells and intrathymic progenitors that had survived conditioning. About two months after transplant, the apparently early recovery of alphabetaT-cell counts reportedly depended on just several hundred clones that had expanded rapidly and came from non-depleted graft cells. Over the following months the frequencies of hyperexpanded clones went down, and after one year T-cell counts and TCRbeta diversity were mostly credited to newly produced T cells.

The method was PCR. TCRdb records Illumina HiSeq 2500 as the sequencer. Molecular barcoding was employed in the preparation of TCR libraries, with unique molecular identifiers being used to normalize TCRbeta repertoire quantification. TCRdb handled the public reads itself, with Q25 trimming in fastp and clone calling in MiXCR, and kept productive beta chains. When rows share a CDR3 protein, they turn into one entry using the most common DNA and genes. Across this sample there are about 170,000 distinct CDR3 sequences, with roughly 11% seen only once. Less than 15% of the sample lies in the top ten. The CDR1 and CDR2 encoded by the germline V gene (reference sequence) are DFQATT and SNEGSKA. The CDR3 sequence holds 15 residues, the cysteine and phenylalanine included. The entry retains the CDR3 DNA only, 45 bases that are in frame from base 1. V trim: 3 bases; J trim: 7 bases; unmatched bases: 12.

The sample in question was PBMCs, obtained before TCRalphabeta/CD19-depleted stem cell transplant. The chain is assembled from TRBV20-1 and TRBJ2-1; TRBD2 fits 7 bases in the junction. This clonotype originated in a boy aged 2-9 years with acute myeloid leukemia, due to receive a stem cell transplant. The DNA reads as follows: TGCAGTGCTAGTAGCCTAGCAGCCGGGGGGAATGAGCAGTTCTTC. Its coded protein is CSASSLAAGGNEQFF.